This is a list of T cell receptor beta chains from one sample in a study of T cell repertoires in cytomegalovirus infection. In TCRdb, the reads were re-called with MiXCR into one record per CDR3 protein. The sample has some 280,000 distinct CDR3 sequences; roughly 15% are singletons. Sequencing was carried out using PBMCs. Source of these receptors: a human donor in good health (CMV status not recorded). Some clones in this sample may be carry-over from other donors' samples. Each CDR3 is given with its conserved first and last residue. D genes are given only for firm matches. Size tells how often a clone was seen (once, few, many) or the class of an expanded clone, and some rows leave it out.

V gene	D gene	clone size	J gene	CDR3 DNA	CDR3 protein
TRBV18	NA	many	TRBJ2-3	TGTGCCAGCTCACCACCGGCTTGGGATACGCAGTATTTT	CASSPPAWDTQYF
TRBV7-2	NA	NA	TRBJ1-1	TGTGCCAGCAGCTTTCTGGGCCGAGAAGCTTTCTTT	CASSFLGREAFF
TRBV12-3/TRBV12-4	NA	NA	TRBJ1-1	TGTGCCAGCACTAAGACAGGAAACACTGAAGCTTTCTTT	CASTKTGNTEAFF
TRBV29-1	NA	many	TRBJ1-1	TGCAGCGTTGTCCCCGTGGGGGGCAACACTGAAGCTTTCTTT	CSVVPVGGNTEAFF
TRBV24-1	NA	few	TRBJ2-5	TGTGCCACCAGTGCAGGGCAGGGGTTATGGGAGACCCAGTACTTC	CATSAGQGLWETQYF
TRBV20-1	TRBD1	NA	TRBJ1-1	TGCAGTGCTACCGGCGGGACAGGTCTGCTTGGTGCTTTCTTT	CSATGGTGLLGAFF
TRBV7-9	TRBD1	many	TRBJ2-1	TGTGCCAGCAGCACAGATAGGGACAGGGCCTACAATGAGCAGTTCTTC	CASSTDRDRAYNEQFF
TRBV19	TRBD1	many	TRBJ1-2	TGTGCCAGTAGTCCCTCCGACAGGGTTTATGGCTACACCTTC	CASSPSDRVYGYTF
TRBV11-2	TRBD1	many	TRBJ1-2	TGTGCCAGCAGTCGGACAGGGGACAACTATGGCTACACCTTC	CASSRTGDNYGYTF
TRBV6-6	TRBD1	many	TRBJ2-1	TGTGCCAGCACCCGACGGACAGGGCGAGAATACAATGAGCAGTTCTTC	CASTRRTGREYNEQFF
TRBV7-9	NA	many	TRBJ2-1	TGTGCCAGCAGCTTTCCCCGGGGGCCCTACAATGAGCAGTTCTTC	CASSFPRGPYNEQFF
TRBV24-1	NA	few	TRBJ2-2	TGTGCCACCAGTGATTCCGGGCCCCCCACCGGGGAGCTGTTTTTT	CATSDSGPPTGELFF
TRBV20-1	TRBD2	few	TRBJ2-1	TGCAGTGCTAGAGATCAAGGCGGGAGGGCCTACTCCTACAATGAGCAGTTCTTC	CSARDQGGRAYSYNEQFF
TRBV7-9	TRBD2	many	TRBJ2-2	TGTGCCAGCAGTCCCCCGACTAGCGGAGCCACCGGGGAGCTGTTTTTT	CASSPPTSGATGELFF
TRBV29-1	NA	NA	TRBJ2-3	TGCAGCGTTGCGGATCTCTCAGGGACAGATACGCAGTATTTT	CSVADLSGTDTQYF
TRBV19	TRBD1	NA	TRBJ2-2	TGTGCCAGTAGTCCCTGGACAGGGGGCGCCAACCCCGGGGAGCTGTTTTTT	CASSPWTGGANPGELFF
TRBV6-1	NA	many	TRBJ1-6	TGTGCCAGCACCGGGAGCTCCTATAATTCACCCCTCCACTTT	CASTGSSYNSPLHF
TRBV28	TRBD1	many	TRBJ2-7	TGTGCCAGCAGGGGGACAGGGCCTTACTACGAGCAGTACTTC	CASRGTGPYYEQYF
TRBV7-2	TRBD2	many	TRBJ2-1	TGTGCCAGCAGCTTTGCTGGGACTAGCGGACCCGGTGGTGAGCAGTTCTTC	CASSFAGTSGPGGEQFF
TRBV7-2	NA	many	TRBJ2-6	TGTGCCAGCAGCCAAGCCAGGCAGGCATGGGGCTCTGGGGCCAACGTCCTGACTTTC	CASSQARQAWGSGANVLTF
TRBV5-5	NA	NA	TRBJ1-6	TGTGCCAGCAGCTTGAGGCCAGCGAGCTCCTATAATTCACCCCTCCACTTT	CASSLRPASSYNSPLHF
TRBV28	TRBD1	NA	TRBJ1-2	TGTGCCAGCAGTCTGGACAGGGGAGACTATGGCTACACCTTC	CASSLDRGDYGYTF
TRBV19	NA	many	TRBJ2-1	TGTGCCAGTTCTCTCCGACCCGAATACAATGAGCAGTTCTTC	CASSLRPEYNEQFF